The 22 T cell receptor beta chains in this list originate from one sample, sequenced in a study of OX40 agonist ivuxolimab in advanced cancers. Repertoires were generated with immunoSEQ multiplex PCR, while TCRdb's copy carries only in-frame clones and drops some. The top ten hold around 0.52% of the sample, which has about 98,000 clones, around 88% seen once. Sequences were derived from CD4+ or CD8+ T cells sorted from blood, sampled in a trial of the OX40 agonist ivuxolimab. The origin of the receptors is an adult with an advanced solid tumor such as melanoma, head and neck, liver or kidney cancer.

This clone appeared a few times. The chain combines TRBV29-1 with TRBJ1-4; D gene unclear. Trimming took off 4 bases at V and 4 bases at J, with 7 bases between the two ends. Germline CDR1 SQVTM, CDR2 ANQGSEA. The length of the CDR3 is 12 residues. The CDR3 here is CSVVSVNEKLFF. DNA of the CDR3: TGCAGCGTTGTTTCAGTTAATGAAAAACTGTTTTTT.

This sequence joins TRBV6-1 and TRBJ2-5; D gene uncertain. CDR3 length: 15 residues. Germline-derived CDR1 and CDR2 are MNHNS and SASEGT. V was cut by 10 bases and J by 5 bases, with 23 bases left in between. The CDR3 region is CATTDGLTFVETQYF. CDR3 nucleotides: TGTGCCACAACGGACGGCTTAACCTTTGTGGAGACCCAGTACTTC.

This rearrangement joins TRBV14 to TRBJ1-4, with 7 bases lining up with TRBD1. V shed 2 bases and J 3 bases; nucleotides not matched to a gene: 3. Germline CDR1 and CDR2: SGHDN and FVKESK. The CDR3 contains 15 residues. The chain's CDR3 is CASSQRQGANEKLFF. The CDR3, as DNA: TGTGCCAGCAGCCAACGACAGGGCGCTAATGAAAAACTGTTTTTT.

This chain joins TRBV27 and TRBJ2-7; the D gene is possibly TRBD2 (5 bases). In germline, CDR1 is MNHEY, CDR2 SMNVEV (reference sequence). This CDR3 is 14 amino acids long. Trimming removed 4 bases from V and 2 bases from J, with 12 bases in between. The CDR3 DNA reads TGTGCCAGCAGTTGGACTCTTAGTCCCTACGAGCAGTACTTC. Its translation: CASSWTLSPYEQYF.

The CDR3 loop is CSARGSLGYTF. The CDR3 region has the DNA TGCAGTGCTAGGGGGAGCCTTGGCTACACCTTC. The chain has TRBV20-1 and TRBJ1-2; D is unclear. The CDR3 is made up of 11 amino acids. CDR1 is DFQATT and CDR2 is SNEGSKA in the germline V gene (reference sequence). V dropped 3 bases and J dropped 7 bases, with 9 bases sitting between them.

The chain carries TRBV6-1 and TRBJ2-3; 7 bases align to TRBD1. The CDR3 runs to 12 residues. J lost 1 base, V lost 10 bases, and 2 bases had no gene match. Per germline, CDR1 MNHNS and CDR2 SASEGT. Here the CDR3 reads CATGQGTDTQYF. DNA for the CDR3: TGTGCCACTGGACAGGGCACAGATACGCAGTATTTT.

V gene TRBV7-8 combines with J gene TRBJ1-6; D not resolved. The CDR3 length is 15 residues. Between the trimmed V and J ends, which lost 5 bases and 3 bases, there was a span of 11 bases. The germline V gene has CDR1 SGHVS and CDR2 FQNEAQ. CDR3 sequence (DNA): TGTGCCAGCAGCGCGCGGGCCAGCTATAATTCACCCCTCCACTTT. As protein: CASSARASYNSPLHF. Complete variable domain (other parts from reference TRBV7-8 and TRBJ1-6): GAGVSQSPRYKVAKRGQDVALRCDPISGHVSLFWYQQALGQGPEFLTYFQNEAQLDKSGLPSDRFFAERPEGSVSTLKIQRTQQEDSAVYLCASSARASYNSPLHFGNGTRLTVT.

A few counts support this clone. The CDR3 nucleotides are TGTGCCAGCAGCGATATTAATCAGCCCCAGCATTTT. It is translated as CASSDINQPQHF. The rearrangement uses TRBV7-8 and TRBJ1-5; no firm D call. V lost 5 bases to trimming and J lost 4 bases, with 6 bases between them. The length of the CDR3 is 12 residues. Germline values: CDR1 SGHVS, CDR2 FQNEAQ.

The chain recombines TRBV5-5 with TRBJ1-5; no firm D call. Germline V gene sequence: CDR1 SGHKS, CDR2 YYEKEE (reference sequence). The CDR3 contains 14 residues. V lost 4 bases to trimming and J lost 9 bases, with 17 bases between them. Here the CDR3 DNA reads TGTGCCAGCAGCGTCCGGCCGGCGTGGGTGCCCCAGCATTTT. Its protein product is CASSVRPAWVPQHF.

The chain recombines TRBV27 with TRBJ2-7; 10 nucleotides align to TRBD1. V was clipped by 5 bases and J by 2 bases; unmatched bases: 6. Germline V gives CDR1 MNHEY, CDR2 SMNVEV (reference sequence). The CDR3 totals 15 residues. Here the CDR3 DNA reads TGTGCCAGCAGTCCTACCGGGACAGGGGCCTACGAGCAGTACTTC. Residues: CASSPTGTGAYEQYF.

J is TRBJ2-4 and V is TRBV7-2, with D uncertain. This CDR3 is built from 14 residues. V was clipped by 6 bases and J by 0 bases, with 9 bases between them. Per the germline V gene, CDR1 is SGHTA and CDR2 is FQGNSA. CDR3 nucleotides: TGTGCCAGCAGACCTACCTTAGCCAAAAACATTCAGTACTTC. The encoded protein is CASRPTLAKNIQYF.

V gene TRBV29-1 combines with J gene TRBJ2-4; 9 bases align to TRBD1. V shed 6 bases, J shed 10 bases, and the junction held 16 bases outside the gene matches. Germline CDR1 is SQVTM and CDR2 is ANQGSEA. This CDR3 is 15 amino acids long. The CDR3: CSVVGTGTSIGIQYF. The CDR3 coding sequence is TGCAGCGTCGTTGGGACAGGGACATCCATAGGTATTCAGTACTTC.

This chain connects TRBV19 to TRBJ1-4, with 8 bases aligning to TRBD1. The CDR3 runs to 14 residues. The J segment lost 7 bases and the V segment lost 5 bases, leaving 6 bases of the junction unmatched. Germline V gene sequence: CDR1 LNHDA, CDR2 SQIVND (reference sequence). CDR3 protein: CASSPGGGSEKLFF. The CDR3 coding sequence is TGTGCCAGTAGTCCAGGGGGCGGAAGTGAAAAACTGTTTTTT.

This chain uses TRBV7-2 with TRBJ2-7, with 14 bases that match TRBD2. V shed 1 base and J 4 bases; nucleotides not matched to a gene: 3. CDR3 length: 16 amino acids. Germline CDR1 is SGHTA and CDR2 is FQGNSA. CDR3 sequence (DNA): TGTGCCAGCAGCTTAGGAGGGACTAGCGGGGGATACGAGCAGTACTTC. The encoded protein is CASSLGGTSGGYEQYF.

J is TRBJ1-5 and V is TRBV18; D perhaps matches TRBD1 (6 bases). Between the trimmed V and J ends, which lost 6 bases and 6 bases, there was a span of 18 bases. The CDR3 extends over 15 amino acids. The germline V gene has CDR1 KGHSH and CDR2 LQKENI. CDR3 DNA: TGTGCCAGCTCCCCCCGGGCAGGGGACGGTCAGCCCCAGCATTTT. Translation: CASSPRAGDGQPQHF. Full variable domain (outside the CDR3, taken from reference TRBV18 and TRBJ1-5): NAGVMQNPRHLVRRRGQEARLRCSPMKGHSHVYWYRQLPEEGLKFMVYLQKENIIDESGMPKERFSAEFPKEGPSILRIQQVVRGDSAAYFCASSPRAGDGQPQHFGDGTRLSIL.

J is TRBJ1-5 and V is TRBV6-1; TRBD1 matches 7 bases. The CDR3 spans 15 residues. J was trimmed by 3 bases and V by 2 bases; bases with no gene match: 4. CDR1 is MNHNS, CDR2 SASEGT, per germline. CDR3 residues: CASSELDRDNQPQHF. The CDR3 DNA sequence: TGTGCCAGCAGTGAATTAGACAGGGACAATCAGCCCCAGCATTTT.

This clone was seen just once. J is TRBJ1-2 and V is TRBV7-6; D gene uncertain. This CDR3 comprises 14 residues. Looked up from germline, CDR1 is SGHVS and CDR2 is FNYEAQ. Deletions cut 2 bases from V and 3 bases from J, with 10 bases between. DNA for the CDR3: TGTGCCAGCAGCTTAATGGTTGGGGACTATGGCTACACCTTC. Its translation is CASSLMVGDYGYTF.

This clone was recorded a few times. The chain carries TRBV10-1 and TRBJ1-1, with 8 bases matching TRBD1. The CDR3 has 12 amino acids. V was pared by 11 bases and J by 4 bases, with 6 bases of the junction left unmatched. Germline V gene data show CDR1 as WNHNN and CDR2 as SYGVQD (reference sequence). The CDR3 is CARGQGGTEAFF. For the CDR3, the DNA is TGCGCCCGCGGACAGGGCGGCACTGAAGCTTTCTTT.

This rearrangement joins TRBV18 to TRBJ1-1; 10 nucleotides line up with TRBD1. Germline V lookup: CDR1 KGHSH, CDR2 LQKENI. The CDR3 covers 15 residues. V shed 3 bases, J shed 4 bases, and the junction held 5 bases outside the gene matches. CDR3 protein: CASSPDDRGRTEAFF. The CDR3 DNA reads TGTGCCAGCTCACCCGATGACAGGGGGCGCACTGAAGCTTTCTTT.

This chain joins TRBV10-3 and TRBJ2-1; 9 nucleotides align to TRBD1. Germline assignment: CDR1 ENHRY and CDR2 SYGVKD. The CDR3 is 15 residues long. J gave up 3 bases and V 8 bases, and 8 bases lay outside the gene matches. As DNA, the CDR3 is TGTGCCATCGGGAGACCGGGACAGGGCTACAATGAGCAGTTCTTC. Protein product: CAIGRPGQGYNEQFF.

This clone was recorded only once. This chain's CDR3 is CASKRSGGDGYTF. The DNA of the CDR3 is TGTGCCAGCAAACGGTCGGGGGGCGATGGCTACACCTTC. The J gene is TRBJ1-2, the V gene TRBV28; a possible D gene is TRBD1 (6 bases). With 7 bases removed from V and 6 bases from J, the gap between germline ends came to 15 bases. The CDR3 totals 13 residues. The germline CDR1 and CDR2 sequences are MDHEN and SYDVKM.

This clone has just one count. The rearrangement uses TRBV28 and TRBJ1-1, with D tentatively TRBD1 (6 bases). The germline CDR1 and CDR2 sequences are MDHEN and SYDVKM. This CDR3 is 15 amino acids long. Trimming removed 1 base from V and 2 bases from J, with 11 bases in between. CDR3 residues: CASSLLGTSNTEAFF. The CDR3 DNA follows: TGTGCCAGCAGTTTATTGGGGACAAGCAACACTGAAGCTTTCTTT.